This TCR beta chain was observed in a study of T cells of healthy individuals. The length of the CDR3 is 16 residues. Germline trimming cut 8 bases from V and 7 bases from J; bases unmatched to any gene: 12. Germline assignment: CDR1 MDHEN and CDR2 SYDVKM. Each CDR3 protein is one row after TCRdb ran MiXCR on the 5' RACE reads. Among 85,000 to 100,000 distinct CDR3 sequences listed, 17% were seen once. The source of this sequence is a human donor in good health. This chain links TRBV28 with TRBJ2-1; 12 bases are a match to TRBD1. DNA of the CDR3: TGTGCCAGCGGGCACTCGGGACAGGGGGCCAATAATGAGCAGTTCTTC. This translates into CASGHSGQGANNEQFF.